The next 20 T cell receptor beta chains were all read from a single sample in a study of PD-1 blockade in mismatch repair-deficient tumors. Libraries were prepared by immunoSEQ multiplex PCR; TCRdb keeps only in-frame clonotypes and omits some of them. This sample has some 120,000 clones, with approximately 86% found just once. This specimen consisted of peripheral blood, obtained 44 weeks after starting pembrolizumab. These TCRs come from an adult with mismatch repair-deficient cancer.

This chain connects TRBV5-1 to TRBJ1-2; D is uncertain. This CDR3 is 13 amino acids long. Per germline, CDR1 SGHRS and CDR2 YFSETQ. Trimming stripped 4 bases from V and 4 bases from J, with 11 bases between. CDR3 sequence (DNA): TGCGCCAGCAGCCCCGGACGGTTCTATGGCTACACCTTC. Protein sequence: CASSPGRFYGYTF.

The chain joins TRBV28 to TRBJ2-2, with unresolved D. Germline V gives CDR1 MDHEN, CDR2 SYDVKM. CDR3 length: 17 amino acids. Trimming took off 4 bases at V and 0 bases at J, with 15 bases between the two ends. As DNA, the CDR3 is TGTGCCAGCAGTTCCGCCTCGGGCTTATCGAACACCGGGGAGCTGTTTTTT. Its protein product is CASSSASGLSNTGELFF.

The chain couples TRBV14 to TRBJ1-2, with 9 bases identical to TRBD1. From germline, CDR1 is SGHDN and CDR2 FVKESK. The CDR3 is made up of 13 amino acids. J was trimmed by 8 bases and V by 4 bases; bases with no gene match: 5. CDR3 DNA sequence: TGTGCCAGCAGCCTTCACAGGGGGCTCGGCTACACCTTC. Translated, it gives CASSLHRGLGYTF.

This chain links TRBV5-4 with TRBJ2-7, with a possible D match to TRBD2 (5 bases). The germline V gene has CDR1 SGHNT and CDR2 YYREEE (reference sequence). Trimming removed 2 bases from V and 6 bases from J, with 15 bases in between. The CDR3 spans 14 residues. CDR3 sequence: CASSLGGVSLEQYF. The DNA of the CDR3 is TGTGCCAGCAGCTTAGGAGGAGTATCCCTCGAGCAGTACTTC.

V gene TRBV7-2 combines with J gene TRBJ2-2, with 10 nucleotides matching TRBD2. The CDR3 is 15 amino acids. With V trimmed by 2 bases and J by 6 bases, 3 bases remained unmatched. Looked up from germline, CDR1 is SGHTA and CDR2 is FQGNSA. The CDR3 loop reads CASSLRAGGAGELFF. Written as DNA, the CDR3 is TGTGCCAGCAGCTTAAGAGCGGGAGGGGCCGGGGAGCTGTTTTTT.

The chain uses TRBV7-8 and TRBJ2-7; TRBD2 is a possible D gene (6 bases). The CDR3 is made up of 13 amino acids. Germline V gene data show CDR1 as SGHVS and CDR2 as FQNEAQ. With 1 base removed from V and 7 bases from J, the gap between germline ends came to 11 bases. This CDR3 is CASSLVDRGEQYF. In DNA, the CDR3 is TGTGCCAGCAGCTTAGTTGATCGGGGGGAGCAGTACTTC.

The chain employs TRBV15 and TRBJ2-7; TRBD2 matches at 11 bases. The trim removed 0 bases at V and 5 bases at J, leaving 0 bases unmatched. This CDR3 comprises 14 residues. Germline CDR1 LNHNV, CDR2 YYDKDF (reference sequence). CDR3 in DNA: TGTGCCACCAGCAGAGAGGGACTAGCGGACGAGCAGTACTTC. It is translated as CATSREGLADEQYF.

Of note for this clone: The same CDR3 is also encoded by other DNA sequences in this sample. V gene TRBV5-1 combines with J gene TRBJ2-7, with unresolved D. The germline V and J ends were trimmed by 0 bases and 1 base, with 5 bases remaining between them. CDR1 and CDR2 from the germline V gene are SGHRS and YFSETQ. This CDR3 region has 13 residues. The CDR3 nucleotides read TGCGCCAGCAGCTTGGGTTCGTCCTACGAGCAGTACTTC. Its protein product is CASSLGSSYEQYF.

CDR3 DNA: TGTGCCAGCAGTTCCAGCGGGATGTCTTACGAGCAGTACTTC. Amino acids: CASSSSGMSYEQYF. J is TRBJ2-7 and V is TRBV28; TRBD2 agrees at 7 bases. The ends lost 4 bases at V and 4 bases at J; junction bases unmatched: 7. Germline V lookup: CDR1 MDHEN, CDR2 SYDVKM. There are 14 residues in the CDR3.

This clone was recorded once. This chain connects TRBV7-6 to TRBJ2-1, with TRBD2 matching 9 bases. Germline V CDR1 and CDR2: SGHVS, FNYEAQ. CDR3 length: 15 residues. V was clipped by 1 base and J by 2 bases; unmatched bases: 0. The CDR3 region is CASSLEREAYNEQFF. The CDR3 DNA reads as TGTGCCAGCAGCTTAGAGCGGGAGGCCTACAATGAGCAGTTCTTC.

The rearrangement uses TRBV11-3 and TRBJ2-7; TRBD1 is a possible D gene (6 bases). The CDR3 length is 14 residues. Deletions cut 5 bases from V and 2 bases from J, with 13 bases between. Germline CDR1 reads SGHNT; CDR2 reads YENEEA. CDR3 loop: CASSPTTGPYEQYF. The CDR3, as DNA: TGTGCCAGCAGCCCAACGACAGGCCCCTACGAGCAGTACTTC.

The CDR3 protein is CASNKNTGAGGQETQYF. In DNA form, the CDR3 reads TGCGCCAGCAATAAGAATACGGGGGCAGGAGGGCAAGAGACCCAGTACTTC. This chain links TRBV5-1 with TRBJ2-5; D possibly matches TRBD1 or TRBD2 (6 bases each). There are 17 residues in the CDR3. Trimming removed 6 bases at V and 2 bases at J, with 23 bases between. Germline assignment: CDR1 SGHRS and CDR2 YFSETQ.

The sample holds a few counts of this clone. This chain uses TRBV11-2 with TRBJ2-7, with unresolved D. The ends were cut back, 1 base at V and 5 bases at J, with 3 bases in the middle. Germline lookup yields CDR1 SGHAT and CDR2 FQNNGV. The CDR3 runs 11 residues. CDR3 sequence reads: CASSLVNEQYF. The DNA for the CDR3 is TGTGCCAGCAGCTTAGTGAACGAGCAGTACTTC.

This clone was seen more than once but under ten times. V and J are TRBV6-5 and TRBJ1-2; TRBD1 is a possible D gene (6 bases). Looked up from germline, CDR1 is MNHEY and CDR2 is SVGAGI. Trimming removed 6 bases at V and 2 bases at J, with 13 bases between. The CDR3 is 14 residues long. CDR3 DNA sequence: TGTGCCAGCAGCCCCGGCACAGGGAACTATGGCTACACCTTC. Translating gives CASSPGTGNYGYTF.

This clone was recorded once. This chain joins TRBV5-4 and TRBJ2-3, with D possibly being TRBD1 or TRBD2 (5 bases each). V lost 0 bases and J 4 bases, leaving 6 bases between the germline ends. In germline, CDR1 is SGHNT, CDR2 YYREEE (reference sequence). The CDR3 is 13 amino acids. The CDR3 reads CASSLGGADTQYF. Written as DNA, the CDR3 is TGTGCCAGCAGCTTGGGAGGGGCAGATACGCAGTATTTT.

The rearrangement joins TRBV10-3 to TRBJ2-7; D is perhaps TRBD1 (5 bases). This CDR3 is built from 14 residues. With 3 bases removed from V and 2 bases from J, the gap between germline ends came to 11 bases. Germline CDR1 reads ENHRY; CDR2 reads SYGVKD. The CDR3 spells CAISESTDTYEQYF. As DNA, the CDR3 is TGTGCCATCAGTGAAAGTACGGACACCTACGAGCAGTACTTC.

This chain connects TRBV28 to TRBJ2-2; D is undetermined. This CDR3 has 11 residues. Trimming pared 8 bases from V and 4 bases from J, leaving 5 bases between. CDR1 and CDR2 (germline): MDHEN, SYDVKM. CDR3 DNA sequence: TGTGCCAGCTCCTTCACCGGGGAGCTGTTTTTT. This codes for CASSFTGELFF. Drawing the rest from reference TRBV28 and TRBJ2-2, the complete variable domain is DVKVTQSSRYLVKRTGEKVFLECVQDMDHENMFWYRQDPGLGLRLIYFSYDVKMKEKGDIPEGYSVSREKKERFSLILESASTNQTSMYLCASSFTGELFFGEGSRLTVL.

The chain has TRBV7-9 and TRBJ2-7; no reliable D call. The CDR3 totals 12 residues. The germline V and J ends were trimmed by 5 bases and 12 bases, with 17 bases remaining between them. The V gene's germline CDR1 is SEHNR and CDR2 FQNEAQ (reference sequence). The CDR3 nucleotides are TGTGCCAGCAGCCCCCTGACCGCGTTGCTGTACTTC. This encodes CASSPLTALLYF.

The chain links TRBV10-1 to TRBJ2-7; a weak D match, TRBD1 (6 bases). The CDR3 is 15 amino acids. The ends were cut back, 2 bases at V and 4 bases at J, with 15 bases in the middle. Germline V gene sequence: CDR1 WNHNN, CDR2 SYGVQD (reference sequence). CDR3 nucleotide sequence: TGCGCCAGCAGTGAGCATCGGGCAGGGGAGTACGAGCAGTACTTC. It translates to CASSEHRAGEYEQYF.

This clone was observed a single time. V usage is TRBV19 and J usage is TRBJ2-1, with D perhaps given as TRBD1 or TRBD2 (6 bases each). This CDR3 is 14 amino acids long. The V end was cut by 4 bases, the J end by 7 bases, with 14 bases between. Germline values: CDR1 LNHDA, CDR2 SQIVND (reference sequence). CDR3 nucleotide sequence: TGTGCCAGTAGTAAGTTCCAGGGGAGGAATGAGCAGTTCTTC. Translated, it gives CASSKFQGRNEQFF.